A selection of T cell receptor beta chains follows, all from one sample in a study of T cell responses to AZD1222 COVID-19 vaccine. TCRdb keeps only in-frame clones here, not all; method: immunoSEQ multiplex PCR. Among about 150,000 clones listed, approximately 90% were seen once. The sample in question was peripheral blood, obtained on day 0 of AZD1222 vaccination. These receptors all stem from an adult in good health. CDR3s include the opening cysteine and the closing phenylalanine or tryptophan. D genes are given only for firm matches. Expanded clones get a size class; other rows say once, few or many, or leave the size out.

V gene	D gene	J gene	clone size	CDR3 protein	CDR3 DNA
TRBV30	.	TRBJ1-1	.	CACPHLGEAFF	TGTGCCTGCCCCCACCTGGGAGAAGCTTTCTTT
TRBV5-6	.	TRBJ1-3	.	CASSLAQGRGNTIYF	TGTGCCAGCAGCTTGGCCCAGGGTCGGGGAAACACCATATATTTT
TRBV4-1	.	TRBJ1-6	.	CASSQGTGADNSPLHF	TGCGCCAGCAGCCAAGGAACGGGGGCGGATAATTCACCCCTCCACTTT
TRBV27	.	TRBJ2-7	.	CASSLRRGSYEQYF	TGTGCCAGCAGTTTACGGCGGGGAAGCTACGAGCAGTACTTC
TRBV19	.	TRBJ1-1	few	CASSLRRLAFF	TGTGCCAGTAGTCTCCGCCGATTGGCTTTCTTT
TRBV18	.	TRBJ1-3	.	CASSPDNSGNTIYF	TGTGCCAGCTCTCCCGACAACTCTGGAAACACCATATATTTT
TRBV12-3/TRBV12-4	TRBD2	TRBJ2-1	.	CASSLAGGVQFF	TGTGCCAGCAGTTTAGCGGGGGGGGTGCAGTTCTTC
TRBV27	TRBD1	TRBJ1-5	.	CASSLRTGGAVAQPQHF	TGTGCCAGCAGTTTACGGACAGGGGGCGCGGTGGCTCAGCCCCAGCATTTT
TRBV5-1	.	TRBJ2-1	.	CASSYNNEQFF	TGCGCCAGCAGCTACAACAATGAGCAGTTCTTC
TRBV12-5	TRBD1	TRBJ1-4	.	CASGSGQGGINEKLFF	TGTGCTAGTGGTTCCGGCCAGGGGGGGATTAATGAAAAACTGTTTTTT
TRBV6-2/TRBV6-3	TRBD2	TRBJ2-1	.	CASRSPGLGYNEQFF	TGTGCCAGCCGTTCCCCGGGACTAGGTTACAATGAGCAGTTCTTC
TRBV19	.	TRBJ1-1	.	CASSILDRATEAFF	TGTGCCAGTAGTATACTGGACCGGGCGACTGAAGCTTTCTTT
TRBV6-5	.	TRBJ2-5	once	CASGGTTQETQYF	TGTGCCAGCGGAGGGACCACCCAAGAGACCCAGTACTTC
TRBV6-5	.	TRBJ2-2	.	CASSYSAADTGELFF	TGTGCCAGCAGTTACTCGGCAGCCGACACCGGGGAGCTGTTTTTT
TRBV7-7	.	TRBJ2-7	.	CASSLDGVSYEQYF	TGTGCCAGCAGCTTGGACGGAGTCTCCTACGAGCAGTACTTC
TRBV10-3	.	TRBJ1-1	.	CAISESWGGTEAFF	TGTGCCATCAGTGAGTCTTGGGGGGGTACTGAAGCTTTCTTT
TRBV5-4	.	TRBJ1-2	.	CASSNKTRYGYTF	TGTGCCAGCAGCAACAAAACACGGTATGGCTACACCTTC
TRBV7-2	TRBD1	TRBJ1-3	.	CASSYGKGAGNTIYF	TGTGCCAGCAGCTACGGGAAGGGGGCCGGAAACACCATATATTTT
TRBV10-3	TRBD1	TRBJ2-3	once	CATGTGTGKDTQYF	TGTGCCACCGGGACCGGGACAGGGAAAGATACGCAGTATTTT
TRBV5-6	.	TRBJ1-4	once	CASSSPDSTNEKLFF	TGTGCCAGCAGCTCTCCGGACTCAACTAATGAAAAACTGTTTTTT
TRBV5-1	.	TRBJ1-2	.	CASSLALGSAYGYTF	TGCGCCAGCAGCTTGGCCTTGGGGAGCGCCTATGGCTACACCTTC
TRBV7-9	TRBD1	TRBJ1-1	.	CASSRQGIFMNTEAFF	TGTGCCAGCAGCCGACAGGGCATTTTTATGAACACTGAAGCTTTCTTT
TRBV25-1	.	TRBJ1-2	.	CASQWSLGANYGYTF	TGTGCCAGCCAATGGAGTCTGGGAGCGAACTATGGCTACACCTTC
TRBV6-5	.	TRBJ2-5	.	CASSSPPGGLGETQYF	TGTGCCAGCAGTTCCCCCCCAGGGGGGCTCGGAGAGACCCAGTACTTC
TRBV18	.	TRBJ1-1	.	CASSSNQGSSEAFF	TGTGCCAGCTCTTCAAATCAGGGGTCTTCTGAAGCTTTCTTT
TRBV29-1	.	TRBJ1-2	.	CSAGGAGHGYTF	TGCAGCGCCGGGGGAGCCGGGCATGGCTACACCTTC
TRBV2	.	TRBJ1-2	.	CASNRQAQNYGYTF	TGTGCCAGCAATAGGCAGGCCCAAAACTATGGCTACACCTTC
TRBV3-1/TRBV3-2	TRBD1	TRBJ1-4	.	CASSQESAGGEKLFF	TGTGCCAGCAGCCAAGAGTCGGCAGGGGGCGAAAAACTGTTTTTT
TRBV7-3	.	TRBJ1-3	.	CASGNSGNTIYF	TGTGCCAGCGGTAACTCTGGAAACACCATATATTTT
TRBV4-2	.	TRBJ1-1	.	CASSQATEAFF	TGTGCCAGCAGCCAGGCCACTGAAGCTTTCTTT
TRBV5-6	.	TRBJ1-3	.	CASSLSGLLSGNTIYF	TGTGCCAGCAGCTTATCGGGACTCCTCTCTGGAAACACCATATATTTT
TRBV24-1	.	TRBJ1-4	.	CATSVGAGVGEKLFF	TGTGCCACCAGTGTCGGGGCAGGGGTTGGTGAAAAACTGTTTTTT
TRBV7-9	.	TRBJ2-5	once	CASSPGETQYF	TGTGCCAGCAGCCCCGGTGAGACCCAGTACTTC
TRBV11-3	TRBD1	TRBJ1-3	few	CASSPGQGPGNTIYF	TGTGCCAGCAGCCCCGGACAGGGGCCGGGAAACACCATATATTTT
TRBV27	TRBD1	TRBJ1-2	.	CASSWGRGNEYGYTF	TGTGCCAGCAGTTGGGGCAGGGGGAATGAGTATGGCTACACCTTC
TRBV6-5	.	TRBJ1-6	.	CASTSIGSLESPLHF	TGTGCCAGCACCTCCATCGGCTCTCTTGAATCACCCCTCCACTTT
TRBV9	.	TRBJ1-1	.	CASSADGTPPATEAFF	TGTGCCAGCAGCGCAGACGGGACACCACCTGCCACTGAAGCTTTCTTT
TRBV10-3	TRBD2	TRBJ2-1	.	CAIRGGLAGGPYNEQFF	TGTGCCATCAGGGGGGGACTAGCGGGAGGGCCCTACAATGAGCAGTTCTTC
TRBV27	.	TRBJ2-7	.	CASRSRDTLFYEQYF	TGTGCCAGCAGGTCCCGGGACACCCTTTTCTACGAGCAGTACTTC
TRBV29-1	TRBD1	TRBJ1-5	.	CSVETGGDQPQHF	TGCAGCGTAGAAACAGGGGGCGACCAGCCCCAGCATTTT
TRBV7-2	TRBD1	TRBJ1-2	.	CASSQGQARYYGYTF	TGTGCCAGCAGCCAGGGACAGGCACGATACTATGGCTACACCTTC
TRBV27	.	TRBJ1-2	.	CASSPSGGPYGYTF	TGTGCCAGCAGCCCTTCGGGGGGGCCCTATGGCTACACCTTC
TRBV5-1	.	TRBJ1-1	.	CASSPEGGPEAFF	TGCGCCAGCAGCCCCGAGGGGGGACCTGAAGCTTTCTTT
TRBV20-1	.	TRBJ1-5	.	CSASSLGATQPQHF	TGCAGTGCTAGTTCTCTGGGGGCAACTCAGCCCCAGCATTTT
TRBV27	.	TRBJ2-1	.	CASSWSVTSSYNEQFF	TGTGCCAGCAGTTGGTCCGTTACGAGCTCCTACAATGAGCAGTTCTTC
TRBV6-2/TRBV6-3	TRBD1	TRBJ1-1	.	CASSHRGEAFF	TGTGCCAGCAGCCACAGGGGTGAAGCTTTCTTT
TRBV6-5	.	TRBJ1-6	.	CASSYAGSPLHF	TGTGCCAGCAGTTACGCAGGGTCTCCCCTCCACTTT
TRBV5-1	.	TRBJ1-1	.	CASSFLGTEAFF	TGCGCCAGCAGCTTCCTCGGGACCGAAGCTTTCTTT
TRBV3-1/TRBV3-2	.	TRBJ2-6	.	CASSQEGTGANVLTF	TGTGCCAGCAGCCAAGAAGGAACTGGGGCCAACGTCCTGACTTTC
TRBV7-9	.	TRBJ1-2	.	CASSFDPTGFLNYGYTF	TGTGCCAGCAGCTTCGACCCGACAGGATTTCTGAACTATGGCTACACCTTC